Included here is one TCR beta chain sequence, with context. Antigen: not known. The CDR3 extends over 15 amino acids. V lost 0 bases and J lost 8; bases outside the gene matches: 8. Germline-derived CDR1 and CDR2 are GTSNPN and SVGIG (reference sequence). Rearranged V-D-J TRB sequences were amplified with a mixed TRB-A/B primer pool. MiXCR, run by TCRdb on the multiplex PCR reads, gives a single entry per CDR3 protein. The profile shows 2,100 or so distinct CDR3 sequences, around 31% of them singletons. Amplification of TCR beta used genomic DNA extracted from peripheral blood. The data originate from a study of T cell repertoires in aging, cancer and after chemotherapy. Findings of the study overall: Rebound thymic output was suggested by rising median generation probability during chemotherapy in each cancer cohort.

The clonotype originates from a human donor in good health. The sample comprised blood. V is TRBV30 and J is TRBJ1-2; TRBD1 matches at 11 bases. The CDR3 sequence: CAWSVLRTGGLGYTF. CDR3 sequence (DNA): TGTGCCTGGAGTGTACTTCGGACAGGGGGCTTAGGCTACACCTTC.